The 25 T cell receptor beta chains below come from one sample, sequenced in a study of OX40 agonist ivuxolimab in advanced cancers. Libraries were made using the immunoSEQ multiplex PCR assay. This is the immuneACCESS table as TCRdb keeps it, with only in-frame sequences that have V and J called. A part of the clones is gone; compared with another copy, unresolved V genes explain less than half, and the rest is unexplained. Recorded for this sample are roughly 53,000 clones; about 85% of them occurred a single time. Of the sample, 2.5% to 3% falls within the top ten clones. Specimen: CD4+ or CD8+ T cells sorted from blood, collected in a trial of the OX40 agonist ivuxolimab. The receptors derive from an adult with an advanced solid tumor such as melanoma, head and neck, liver or kidney cancer.

This clone was seen a handful of times. The rearrangement links TRBV11-2 to TRBJ2-7; possibly TRBD1 for D (6 bases). Between the trimmed V and J ends, which lost 0 bases and 2 bases, there was a span of 14 bases. Germline-derived CDR1 and CDR2 are SGHAT and FQNNGV. CDR3 length: 16 residues. CDR3 DNA sequence: TGTGCCAGCAGCTTAGATCTGATGGGGGCAACCTACGAGCAGTACTTC. Residues: CASSLDLMGATYEQYF. Full variable domain (missing parts from reference TRBV11-2 and TRBJ2-7): EAGVAQSPRYKIIEKRQSVAFWCNPISGHATLYWYQQILGQGPKLLIQFQNNGVVDDSQLPKDRFSAERLKGVDSTLKIQPAKLEDSAVYLCASSLDLMGATYEQYFGPGTRLTVT.

The chain recombines TRBV7-9 with TRBJ2-5; D gene ambiguous. CDR3 length equals 14 residues. Looked up from germline, CDR1 is SEHNR and CDR2 is FQNEAQ (reference sequence). Between the trimmed V and J ends, which lost 4 bases and 2 bases, there was a span of 11 bases. The CDR3 nucleotides read TGTGCCAGCAGCTATTCTCGGCATCAAGAGACCCAGTACTTC. Its translation: CASSYSRHQETQYF.

The chain carries TRBV7-9 and TRBJ2-2; D possibly corresponds to TRBD2 (5 bases). This CDR3 has 13 residues. The V end was cut by 2 bases, the J end by 7 bases, with 8 bases between. In germline, CDR1 is SEHNR, CDR2 FQNEAQ (reference sequence). CDR3 coding DNA: TGTGCCAGCAGCTTAAATGCGGGCGGGGAGCTGTTTTTT. This gives the protein CASSLNAGGELFF.

The chain combines TRBV21-1 with TRBJ2-3; TRBD1, as called in the table, went unchecked against the DNA. TRBV21-1 represents a pseudogene. The CDR3 loop spans 15 amino acids. The CDR3 DNA is TGTGCCAGCAGCAGGGACAGGGGTGTCACAGATACGCAGTATTTT. It specifies CASSRDRGVTDTQYF.

V and J are TRBV5-1 and TRBJ2-5; TRBD1 agrees at 11 bases. With V trimmed by 4 bases and J by 5 bases, 10 bases remained unmatched. The CDR3 runs 16 residues. Germline CDR1 reads SGHRS; CDR2 reads YFSETQ. This chain's CDR3 is CASSMGTGGGGETQYF. The CDR3 DNA reads as TGCGCCAGCAGCATGGGGACAGGGGGTGGAGGTGAGACCCAGTACTTC.

The count of this clone is one. The sample holds other DNA sequences that translate to the same CDR3. This chain uses TRBV29-1 with TRBJ1-5; 7 positions agree with TRBD1. V was pared by 4 bases and J by 1 base, with 1 base of the junction left unmatched. This CDR3 contains 13 residues. The germline V gene has CDR1 SQVTM and CDR2 ANQGSEA. The CDR3 spells CSVGQGSNQPQHF. The CDR3 nucleotides are TGCAGCGTTGGACAGGGCAGCAATCAGCCCCAGCATTTT.

V gene TRBV5-4 combines with J gene TRBJ2-1; D uncertain. The CDR3 runs 14 residues. Germline V gene lookup returns CDR1 SGHNT and CDR2 YYREEE (reference sequence). V dropped 4 bases and J dropped 0 bases, with 8 bases sitting between them. CDR3 coding DNA: TGTGCCAGCAGCCGGGTAAGCTCCTACAATGAGCAGTTCTTC. It encodes CASSRVSSYNEQFF.

A single count supports this clone. This rearrangement joins TRBV11-3 to TRBJ2-7, with 9 bases that match TRBD1. The length of the CDR3 is 14 residues. Germline CDR1 SGHNT, CDR2 YENEEA. V was clipped by 1 base and J by 6 bases; unmatched bases: 4. This CDR3 reads CASSLGRDRAEQYF. The CDR3 bases are TGTGCCAGCAGCTTAGGCCGGGACAGGGCCGAGCAGTACTTC.

In its sample, this clone was seen a few times. The V call is TRBV25-1, the J call TRBJ1-2; TRBD1 is a possible D gene (6 bases). Germline V CDR1 and CDR2: MGHDK, SYGVNS. The CDR3 runs 13 residues. V was pared by 5 bases and J by 8 bases, with 15 bases between. As DNA, the CDR3 is TGTGCCAGCAGTAAACCAACAGGGAGCGGCTACACCTTC. It translates to CASSKPTGSGYTF.

The chain employs TRBV4-2 and TRBJ1-1; 9 positions agree with TRBD1. Germline CDR1 LGHNA, CDR2 YNFKEQ. This CDR3 contains 16 residues. V lost 5 bases to trimming and J lost 5 bases; unmatched junction nucleotides: 12. CDR3 sequence: CASSRGQGGRATEAFF. CDR3 coding DNA: TGTGCCAGCAGCAGGGGACAGGGCGGGCGGGCGACTGAAGCTTTCTTT.

The V call is TRBV7-8, the J call TRBJ2-5; D unresolved. This CDR3 region has 14 residues. Trimming stripped 5 bases from V and 5 bases from J, with 15 bases between. Germline CDR1 SGHVS, CDR2 FQNEAQ. The CDR3 reads CASSITGPGETQYF. In DNA form, the CDR3 reads TGTGCCAGCAGCATAACCGGGCCTGGGGAGACCCAGTACTTC.

J is TRBJ2-2 and V is TRBV5-4; possible D gene TRBD2, 6 bases. This CDR3 has 15 residues. Trimming took off 1 base at V and 3 bases at J, with 10 bases between the two ends. Germline CDR1 and CDR2: SGHNT and YYREEE (reference sequence). In DNA, the CDR3 is TGTGCCAGCAGCTTGAAGCGGAGGGACACCGGGGAGCTGTTTTTT. It specifies CASSLKRRDTGELFF. The full variable domain, rest sourced from reference TRBV5-4 and TRBJ2-2, is ETGVTQSPTHLIKTRGQQVTLRCSSQSGHNTVSWYQQALGQGPQFIFQYYREEENGRGNFPPRFSGLQFPNYSSELNVNALELDDSALYLCASSLKRRDTGELFFGEGSRLTVL.

The chain is built from TRBV5-5 and TRBJ2-6; D is perhaps TRBD1 (7 bases). The ends were cut back, 4 bases at V and 3 bases at J, with 20 bases in the middle. Germline-derived CDR1 and CDR2 are SGHKS and YYEKEE (reference sequence). The CDR3 is 18 residues long. CDR3 nucleotides: TGTGCCAGCAGCGGGGGGACAGTCCAAACCTATGGGGCCAACGTCCTGACTTTC. Protein product: CASSGGTVQTYGANVLTF.

The chain has TRBV10-2 and TRBJ2-2; TRBD1 might be the D (6 bases). Germline V CDR1 and CDR2: WSHSY, SAAADI. This CDR3 region has 15 residues. Trimming shortened V by 2 bases and J by 4 bases, and 11 bases separated the two germline ends. DNA for the CDR3: TGCGCCAGCAGTGAGACAGGACAGTTCACCGGGGAGCTGTTTTTT. Encoded protein: CASSETGQFTGELFF.

This rearrangement joins TRBV27 to TRBJ1-2, with a possible D match to TRBD1 (6 bases). Looked up from germline, CDR1 is MNHEY and CDR2 is SMNVEV (reference sequence). Trimming left V 2 bases short and J 2 bases short, with 15 bases between. This CDR3 contains 16 residues. This CDR3 is CASSLKRQAKNYGYTF. DNA for the CDR3: TGTGCCAGCAGTTTAAAGCGACAGGCCAAAAACTATGGCTACACCTTC.

The chain recombines TRBV7-6 with TRBJ2-2; either TRBD1 or TRBD2 may supply D (6 bases each). The CDR3 is made up of 16 amino acids. CDR1 is SGHVS and CDR2 is FNYEAQ in the germline V gene. V shed 6 bases and J shed 3 bases, with 17 bases lying between them. CDR3 nucleotide sequence: TGTGCCAGCAGGTCTTTCCGGGGGCGGGACACCGGGGAGCTGTTTTTT. Its translation is CASRSFRGRDTGELFF.

The CDR3 spells CASSPLLAGGYQETQYF. The CDR3 coding sequence is TGCGCCAGCAGCCCCTTACTAGCGGGAGGGTACCAAGAGACCCAGTACTTC. The rearrangement links TRBV5-1 to TRBJ2-5, with TRBD2 matching 13 bases. The trim removed 4 bases at V and 0 bases at J, leaving 6 bases unmatched. The germline V gene has CDR1 SGHRS and CDR2 YFSETQ. The CDR3 has 17 amino acids.

The count of this clone is one. The chain links TRBV6-5 to TRBJ2-7; TRBD1 matches at 10 bases. CDR3 size: 15 residues. Germline CDR1 MNHEY, CDR2 SVGAGI. The V segment lost 2 bases and the J segment 0 bases; nucleotides outside the gene matches: 1. The CDR3 protein is CASSYDRGPSYEQYF. CDR3 coding DNA: TGTGCCAGCAGTTACGACAGGGGGCCCTCCTACGAGCAGTACTTC.

The chain recombines TRBV6-6 with TRBJ1-2, with a weak D call TRBD1 (6 bases). V gave up 1 base and J gave up 6 bases, with 9 bases separating them. This CDR3 region has 13 residues. Germline values: CDR1 MNHNY, CDR2 SVGAGI (reference sequence). This CDR3 reads CASSYYRADGYTF. The CDR3 DNA reads TGTGCCAGCAGTTACTACAGGGCGGATGGCTACACCTTC.

The rearrangement joins TRBV19 to TRBJ1-4; 10 bases map to TRBD1. The V gene end was trimmed by 7 bases and the J gene end by 7 bases; junction bases not matched to a gene: 6. The length of the CDR3 is 14 residues. Germline assignment: CDR1 LNHDA and CDR2 SQIVND (reference sequence). The DNA for the CDR3 is TGTGCCAGTACCCCGACAGGGGGCGGTGAAAAACTGTTTTTT. Translation: CASTPTGGGEKLFF.

The V gene is TRBV7-9, the J gene TRBJ2-7; 7 positions match TRBD2. This CDR3 has 14 amino acids. J gave up 9 bases and V 5 bases, and 13 bases lay outside the gene matches. Per the germline V gene, CDR1 is SEHNR and CDR2 is FQNEAQ (reference sequence). In DNA form, the CDR3 reads TGTGCCAGCAGCCTCGGGGAGGGACGGGAAGGGCAGTACTTC. Amino acids: CASSLGEGREGQYF.

The rearrangement joins TRBV6-5 to TRBJ1-2; TRBD1 is a possible D gene (5 bases). Germline V lookup: CDR1 MNHEY, CDR2 SVGAGI. Trimming took 5 bases from V and 7 from J, leaving 14 bases between them. CDR3 size: 13 residues. The CDR3 DNA sequence: TGTGCCAGCAGTGAAGCGGGGACTGGTGGCTACACCTTC. It yields the protein CASSEAGTGGYTF.

This chain uses TRBV6-5 with TRBJ2-3, with TRBD2 as a possible D gene (6 bases). Germline V lookup: CDR1 MNHEY, CDR2 SVGAGI. This CDR3 is built from 13 residues. V gave up 7 bases and J gave up 1 base, with 9 bases separating them. The CDR3 bases are TGTGCCAGCAAGACTAGGGGCACAGATACGCAGTATTTT. Translated, it gives CASKTRGTDTQYF.

This chain uses TRBV29-1 with TRBJ2-3; 9 positions agree with TRBD1. The V and J ends lost 4 bases and 3 bases, in that order; junction bases with no gene match: 2. The CDR3 has 13 residues. CDR1 is SQVTM and CDR2 is ANQGSEA in the germline V gene. The chain's CDR3 is CSVGGQGTDTQYF. Here the CDR3 DNA reads TGCAGCGTTGGGGGACAGGGAACAGATACGCAGTATTTT.

This rearrangement joins TRBV21-1 to TRBJ1-2. TRBV21-1 is reported as a pseudogene. CDR3 length equals 13 residues. CDR3 residues: CARKRGLGYGYTF. The CDR3 nucleotides read TGTGCCCGAAAGCGGGGTTTGGGCTATGGCTACACCTTC.